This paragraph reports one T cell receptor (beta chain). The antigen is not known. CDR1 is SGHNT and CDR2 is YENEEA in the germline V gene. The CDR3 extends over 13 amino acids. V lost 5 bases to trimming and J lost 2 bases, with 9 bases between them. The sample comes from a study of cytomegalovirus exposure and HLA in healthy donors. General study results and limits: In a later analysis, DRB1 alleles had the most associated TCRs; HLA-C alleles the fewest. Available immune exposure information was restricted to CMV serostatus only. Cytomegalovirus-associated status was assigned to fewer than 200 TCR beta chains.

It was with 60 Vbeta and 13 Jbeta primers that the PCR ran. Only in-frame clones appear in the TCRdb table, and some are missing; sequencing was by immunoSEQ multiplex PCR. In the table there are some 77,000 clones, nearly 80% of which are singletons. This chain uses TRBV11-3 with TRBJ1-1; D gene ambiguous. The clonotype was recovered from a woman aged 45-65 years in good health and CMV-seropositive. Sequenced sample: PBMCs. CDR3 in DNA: TGTGCCAGCAGCGTCCCAGTAAACACTGAAGCTTTCTTT. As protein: CASSVPVNTEAFF.